The next 13 T cell receptor beta chains were all read from a single sample in a study of T-cell reconstitution after alpha-beta-depleted transplantation in children (dated by TCRdb to the mid-2010s). Libraries were built with PCR. The reads were generated on an Illumina HiSeq 2500. To normalize quantification of the TCRbeta repertoire, the TCR libraries were built with molecular barcoding that relied on unique molecular identifiers. The raw public data were reprocessed by TCRdb itself: fastp quality trimming at Q25, MiXCR clonotype calling, in-frame beta chains only. Records with the same CDR3 protein are collapsed into one entry carrying the most frequent genes and DNA. Recorded for this sample are hundreds of thousands of distinct CDR3 sequences; 8% to 11% of them occurred a single time. Of the sample, less than 5% falls within the top ten clones. The material sequenced was PBMCs from the stem cell graft donor, taken from the stem cell graft. Receptors were obtained from a human donor who donated a stem cell graft to a child with acute myeloid leukemia.

This clonotype has at least ten counts. The rearrangement uses TRBV7-2 and TRBJ2-3, with D uncertain. This CDR3 is 16 amino acids long. Looked up from germline, CDR1 is SGHTA and CDR2 is FQGNSA. Trimming cost V 4 bases and J 0 bases, with 14 bases left between them. Here the CDR3 reads CASSSTELPSTDTQYF. The CDR3 DNA follows: TGTGCCAGCAGCTCCACCGAACTCCCCAGCACAGATACGCAGTATTTT.

This rearrangement joins TRBV5-1 to TRBJ2-1; 12 bases line up with TRBD2. Looked up from germline, CDR1 is SGHRS and CDR2 is YFSETQ. This CDR3 has 16 amino acids. The ends lost 3 bases at V and 5 bases at J; junction bases unmatched: 6. The CDR3 coding sequence is TGCGCCAGCAGCTCTTACGGACTAGCGGGACACAATGAGCAGTTCTTC. Protein: CASSSYGLAGHNEQFF. The full variable domain, with the rest looked up from reference TRBV5-1 and TRBJ2-1, is KAGVTQTPRYLIKTRGQQVTLSCSPISGHRSVSWYQQTPGQGLQFLFEYFSETQRNKGNFPGRFSGRQFSNSRSEMNVSTLELGDSALYLCASSSYGLAGHNEQFFGPGTRLTVL.

Of note for this clonotype: Given a much more abundant clone one base away, this may be a read error. The rearrangement links TRBV3-1 to TRBJ2-3; TRBD2 might be the D (6 bases). The germline V and J ends were trimmed by 8 bases and 3 bases, with 18 bases remaining between them. The CDR3 is made up of 15 amino acids. Germline CDR1 and CDR2: LGHDT and YNNKEL (reference sequence). Here the CDR3 reads CASCFIGSSTDTQYF. The CDR3 DNA follows: TGTGCCAGCTGTTTCATCGGGAGCTCTACAGATACGCAGTATTTT.

Only a few counts were recorded for this clonotype. CDR3 region: CASSQGQGVLSGANVLTF. DNA of the CDR3: TGTGCCAGCAGCCAAGGCCAGGGAGTTCTCTCCGGGGCCAACGTCCTGACTTTC. This chain joins TRBV4-2 and TRBJ2-6; D may correspond to TRBD1 or TRBD2 (5 bases each). CDR3 length: 18 amino acids. Germline CDR1 and CDR2: LGHNA and YNFKEQ. V lost 1 base to trimming and J lost 4 bases, with 17 bases between them.

This clonotype was picked up many times. The CDR3 spells CSARRPNSYNEQFF. The CDR3 coding sequence is TGCAGTGCTAGAAGACCGAACTCCTACAATGAGCAGTTCTTC. The chain uses TRBV20-1 and TRBJ2-1, with unresolved D. Germline V gene sequence: CDR1 DFQATT, CDR2 SNEGSKA (reference sequence). The CDR3 has 14 residues. Trimming pared 2 bases from V and 0 bases from J, leaving 8 bases between.

CDR3 DNA: TGTGCCTGGAGTGACCCGGGACTAGCGGTCAATGAGCAGTTCTTC. Residues: CAWSDPGLAVNEQFF. The V and J genes are TRBV30 and TRBJ2-1; 11 positions match TRBD2. This CDR3 spans 15 amino acids. V shed 1 base, J shed 6 bases, and the junction held 5 bases outside the gene matches. Germline V gene data show CDR1 as GTSNPN and CDR2 as SVGIG (reference sequence). Using reference TRBV30 and TRBJ2-1 for the parts outside the CDR3, the full variable domain is SQTIHQWPATLVQPVGSPLSLECTVEGTSNPNLYWYRQAAGRGLQLLFYSVGIGQISSEVPQNLSASRPQDRQFILSSKKLLLSDSGFYLCAWSDPGLAVNEQFFGPGTRLTVL.

Regarding this clonotype: This clone may be a read error of a much larger clone one base away. Here the CDR3 DNA reads TGTGCCACCAACAGAGATCTAAAAACCGGGGAGCTGTTTTTT. As protein: CATNRDLKTGELFF. The chain has TRBV15 and TRBJ2-2; no firm D call. In germline, CDR1 is LNHNV, CDR2 YYDKDF (reference sequence). The CDR3 is 14 residues long.

This clonotype was counted only a few times. The chain links TRBV4-2 to TRBJ2-3; D assignment may be TRBD1 or TRBD2 (6 bases each). CDR1 LGHNA and CDR2 YNFKEQ come from the germline V gene. V lost 3 bases and J 10 bases, leaving 20 bases between the germline ends. CDR3 size: 15 residues. The CDR3 region is CASSHPHEGGPAQYF. In DNA, the CDR3 is TGTGCCAGCAGCCACCCCCACGAAGGGGGGCCGGCGCAGTATTTT.

This clonotype was counted ten times or more. This rearrangement joins TRBV12-3 or TRBV12-4 to TRBJ1-2; 7 bases fit TRBD1. The CDR3 contains 14 residues. The J segment lost 6 bases and the V segment lost 6 bases, leaving 10 bases of the junction unmatched. DNA for the CDR3: TGTGCCAGCAGCCCGGGACAGAAGTTGAATGGCTACACCTTC. It encodes CASSPGQKLNGYTF.

This sequence joins TRBV3-1 and TRBJ2-2; D remains ambiguous. CDR3 length: 14 residues. The V and J ends lost 1 base and 7 bases respectively, with 10 bases between them. The germline CDR1 and CDR2 sequences are LGHDT and YNNKEL (reference sequence). This CDR3 reads CASSQVDRDGELFF. The CDR3 DNA is TGTGCCAGCAGCCAAGTTGATCGAGACGGGGAGCTGTTTTTT.

As DNA, the CDR3 is TGCGCCAGCAGCTTGGGGGTGACACTGAACACTGAAGCTTTCTTT. It specifies CASSLGVTLNTEAFF. V usage is TRBV5-1 and J usage is TRBJ1-1; D ambiguous. The V and J ends lost 0 bases and 0 bases respectively, with 9 bases between them. CDR1 is SGHRS, CDR2 YFSETQ, per germline. The CDR3 length is 15 residues. Looking up the rest from reference TRBV5-1 and TRBJ1-1 gives the full variable domain: KAGVTQTPRYLIKTRGQQVTLSCSPISGHRSVSWYQQTPGQGLQFLFEYFSETQRNKGNFPGRFSGRQFSNSRSEMNVSTLELGDSALYLCASSLGVTLNTEAFFGQGTRLTVV.

The chain employs TRBV7-9 and TRBJ2-3, with 7 bases aligning to TRBD2. Losses at the gene ends were 5 bases for V and 4 bases for J; bases not matched to a gene: 12. The CDR3 contains 16 residues. Per the germline V gene, CDR1 is SEHNR and CDR2 is FQNEAQ (reference sequence). CDR3 sequence: CASSMMGGGPADTQYF. The CDR3, as DNA: TGTGCCAGCAGCATGATGGGGGGAGGGCCAGCAGATACGCAGTATTTT.

This clonotype came up a few times. This chain links TRBV9 with TRBJ1-3; 11 bases map to TRBD1. Trimming cost V 2 bases and J 3 bases; bases outside gene matches: 7. The CDR3 is 17 residues long. The germline V gene has CDR1 SGDLS and CDR2 YYNGEE. The CDR3 region is CASSVAGQGALGNTIYF. The CDR3 DNA sequence: TGTGCCAGCAGCGTGGCTGGACAGGGGGCCCTTGGAAACACCATATATTTT.